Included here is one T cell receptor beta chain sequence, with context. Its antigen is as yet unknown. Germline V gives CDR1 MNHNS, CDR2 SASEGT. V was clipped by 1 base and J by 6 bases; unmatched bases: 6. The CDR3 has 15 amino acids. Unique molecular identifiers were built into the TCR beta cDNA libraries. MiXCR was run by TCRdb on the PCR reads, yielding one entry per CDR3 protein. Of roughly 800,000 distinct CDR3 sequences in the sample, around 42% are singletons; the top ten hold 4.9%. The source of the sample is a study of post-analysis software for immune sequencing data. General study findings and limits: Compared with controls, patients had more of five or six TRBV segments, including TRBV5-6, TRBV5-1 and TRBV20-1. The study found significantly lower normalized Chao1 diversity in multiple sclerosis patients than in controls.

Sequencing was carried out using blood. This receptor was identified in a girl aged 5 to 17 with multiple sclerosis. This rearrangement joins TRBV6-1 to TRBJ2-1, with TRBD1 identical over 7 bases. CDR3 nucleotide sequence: TGTGCCAGCAGTGAAGACAGGGGCCTCCTCAATGAGCAGTTCTTC. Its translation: CASSEDRGLLNEQFF.